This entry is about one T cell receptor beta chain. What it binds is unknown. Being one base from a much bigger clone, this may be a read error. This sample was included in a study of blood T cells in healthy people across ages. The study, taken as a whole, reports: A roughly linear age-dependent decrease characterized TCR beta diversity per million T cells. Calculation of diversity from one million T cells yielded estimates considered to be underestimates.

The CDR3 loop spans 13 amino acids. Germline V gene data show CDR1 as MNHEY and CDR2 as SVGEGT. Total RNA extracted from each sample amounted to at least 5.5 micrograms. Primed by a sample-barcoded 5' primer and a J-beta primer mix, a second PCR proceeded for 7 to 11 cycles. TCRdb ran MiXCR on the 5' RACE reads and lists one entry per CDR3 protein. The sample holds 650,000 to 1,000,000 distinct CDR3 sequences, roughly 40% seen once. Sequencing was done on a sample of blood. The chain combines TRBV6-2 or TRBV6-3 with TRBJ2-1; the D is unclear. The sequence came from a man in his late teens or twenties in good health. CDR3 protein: CASSIDPYNGQFF. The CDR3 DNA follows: TGTGCCAGCAGTATCGATCCTTACAATGGGCAGTTCTTC.